This TCR beta chain was recorded in a study of Ad26.COV2.S vaccination and SARS-CoV-2 variants. The wider study: Ad26.COV2.S was injected intramuscularly once or twice, 56 days apart.

With regard to this clone: Its antigen is unknown.

As to treatment: 15 to 20 received Ad26.COV2.S at low or high dose, single or two shots; a few received placebo; per-sample allocation not given. Collection of the samples took place on day 63 after the first injection of vaccine or placebo. An adult aged 18-55 years in Boston served as the donor. TCRdb's copy holds only in-frame clones and misses some; the assay was immunoSEQ multiplex PCR. The sample shows about 390,000 clones, roughly nine tenths of them seen only once. Findings and limits, study-wide: An underestimation of total T cell responses may have resulted from the TCR breadth and depth analyses.

The receptor was isolated from a person between 18 and 65 years old who received the Ad26.COV2.S COVID-19 vaccine or a placebo. Specimen: peripheral blood, collected in a trial of Ad26.COV2.S vaccine versus placebo.

The CDR3 reads CATMGNRGAGANVLTF. The CDR3 DNA reads as TGTGCCACCATGGGGAACAGGGGAGCCGGGGCCAACGTCCTGACTTTC. The rearrangement joins TRBV24-1 to TRBJ2-6, with 7 bases lining up with TRBD1. Trimming cost V 8 bases and J 4 bases; bases outside gene matches: 10. Germline CDR1 and CDR2: KGHDR and SFDVKD. The CDR3 runs 16 residues.